This T cell receptor (beta chain) was recovered during a study of T cells in Graves' hyperthyroidism and ophthalmopathy. An absence of ophthalmopathy progression within 18 months meant stable Graves' hyperthyroidism. Lactation, pregnancy, other autoimmune disease or uncontrolled infection led to exclusion of patients. Trimming took 2 bases from V and 4 from J, leaving 9 bases between them. Germline V gene sequence: CDR1 LNHDA, CDR2 SQIVND (reference sequence). The CDR3 totals 14 residues. Researchers took RNA transcripts and amplified the TCR beta CDR3 regions from them. First-round RT-PCR with HTBI primers amplified the TCR CDR3 region. TCRdb used MiXCR to reprocess the multiplex PCR reads, holding one entry per CDR3 protein. The sample has hundreds of thousands of distinct CDR3 sequences, more than 45% seen once. The table lists this clonotype with a few counts.

The specimen was peripheral blood or thyroid tissue (not recorded which). This clonotype was obtained from a young woman with Graves' hyperthyroidism. The genes are TRBV19 and TRBJ1-3, with D perhaps TRBD1 (5 bases). The CDR3 sequence is CASSIMDTGNTIYF. DNA for the CDR3: TGTGCCAGTAGTATAATGGACACAGGAAACACCATATATTTT.